These 24 T cell receptor beta chains share one sample of origin, sequenced in a study of blood T cell repertoires in COVID-19 (dated by TCRdb to about 2020). The method was the immunoSEQ multiplex PCR assay. The table was pulled from immuneACCESS by TCRdb, which kept in-frame rearrangements only. Such tables lose some clones; where checked, under half of the loss comes from unresolved V genes, and the rest has no known cause. The sample profile shows around 100,000 clones; approximately 62% of them were found once. 5% to 6.5% of the sample is held by the ten biggest clonotypes. The material sequenced was peripheral blood. These receptors were collected from an elderly man with acute or convalescent COVID-19.

Here the CDR3 DNA reads TGTGCCAGCAGCCCGGGGGTAGCGGGAGGGTACGAGCAGTACTTC. Translating gives CASSPGVAGGYEQYF. The chain is built from TRBV5-4 and TRBJ2-7; 11 nucleotides agree with TRBD2. V shed 4 bases and J 4 bases; nucleotides not matched to a gene: 7. Germline V gives CDR1 SGHNT, CDR2 YYREEE (reference sequence). The CDR3 extends over 15 amino acids. Variable domain in full (rest from reference TRBV5-4 and TRBJ2-7): ETGVTQSPTHLIKTRGQQVTLRCSSQSGHNTVSWYQQALGQGPQFIFQYYREEENGRGNFPPRFSGLQFPNYSSELNVNALELDDSALYLCASSPGVAGGYEQYFGPGTRLTVT.

This rearrangement joins TRBV28 to TRBJ2-7, with D maybe TRBD2 (5 bases). Germline loops: CDR1 MDHEN, CDR2 SYDVKM. The V and J ends lost 3 bases and 1 base respectively, with 16 bases between them. The CDR3 spans 16 residues. CDR3 in amino acids: CASSFRRDSESYEQYF. The CDR3 nucleotides are TGTGCCAGCAGTTTTCGCCGGGATAGCGAATCCTACGAGCAGTACTTC.

The gene calls are TRBV19 and TRBJ2-2; D might be TRBD1 (6 bases). Germline V gene lookup returns CDR1 LNHDA and CDR2 SQIVND (reference sequence). V was pared by 5 bases and J by 5 bases, with 12 bases between. The length of the CDR3 is 14 residues. The CDR3, as DNA: TGTGCCAGTAGTTGGCAGGGGTCGACCGGGGAGCTGTTTTTT. It is translated as CASSWQGSTGELFF.

The J gene is TRBJ2-7, the V gene TRBV4-3; TRBD2 matches at 13 bases. This CDR3 has 21 residues. Losses at the gene ends were 0 bases for V and 9 bases for J; bases not matched to a gene: 23. Per the germline V gene, CDR1 is LGHNA and CDR2 is YSLEER. CDR3 DNA sequence: TGCGCCAGCAGCCAAGATAGTAAGGGGGGACAGGTCGGGACTAGCGGGGACGGGCAGTACTTC. It translates to CASSQDSKGGQVGTSGDGQYF.

This clone was observed a few times. The chain links TRBV5-4 to TRBJ1-1; 8 nucleotides align to TRBD1. This CDR3 contains 14 residues. Germline V gives CDR1 SGHNT, CDR2 YYREEE (reference sequence). Losses at the gene ends were 5 bases for V and 8 bases for J; bases not matched to a gene: 11. The CDR3 DNA reads TGTGCCAGCAGTAGCCAGGGGGCTTCGATGGAAGCTTTCTTT. Translated, it gives CASSSQGASMEAFF.

The rearrangement uses TRBV6-6 and TRBJ2-3, with 9 bases that match TRBD1. This CDR3 comprises 15 residues. J lost 1 base, V lost 6 bases, and 5 bases had no gene match. Germline CDR1 MNHNY, CDR2 SVGAGI (reference sequence). As DNA, the CDR3 is TGTGCCAGCAGCCGGGGACAGGGTGGCACAGATACGCAGTATTTT. It is translated as CASSRGQGGTDTQYF.

V and J are TRBV5-1 and TRBJ2-5, with D maybe TRBD1 (5 bases). The CDR3 spans 15 residues. V was trimmed by 0 bases and J by 5 bases, leaving 14 bases between them. Germline V gives CDR1 SGHRS, CDR2 YFSETQ. The chain's CDR3 is CASSLEAQGGETQYF. The CDR3, as DNA: TGCGCCAGCAGCTTGGAAGCTCAGGGTGGTGAGACCCAGTACTTC.

The chain couples TRBV28 to TRBJ1-2; the D is unclear. V gave up 3 bases and J gave up 1 base, with 6 bases separating them. Germline V gene lookup returns CDR1 MDHEN and CDR2 SYDVKM. The CDR3 loop spans 13 amino acids. For the CDR3, the DNA is TGTGCCAGCAGTTTGGCCATTAACTATGGCTACACCTTC. It translates to CASSLAINYGYTF.

This chain joins TRBV7-9 and TRBJ2-3; tentative D call: TRBD2 (5 bases). The CDR3 length is 13 residues. Germline lookup yields CDR1 SEHNR and CDR2 FQNEAQ (reference sequence). The V end was cut by 7 bases, the J end by 6 bases, with 14 bases between. The CDR3 nucleotides are TGTGCCAGCAATTATCGGGATCTTGATACGCAGTATTTT. This encodes CASNYRDLDTQYF.

This chain uses TRBV19 with TRBJ1-1; a possible D gene is TRBD1 (5 bases). The V and J ends lost 5 bases and 3 bases respectively, with 7 bases between them. The CDR3 has 12 amino acids. Germline V gene data show CDR1 as LNHDA and CDR2 as SQIVND (reference sequence). The CDR3 loop reads CASSRGDTEAFF. The CDR3 coding sequence is TGTGCCAGTAGTCGGGGGGACACTGAAGCTTTCTTT.

The chain has TRBV5-4 and TRBJ2-2; D is undetermined. CDR3 length: 13 amino acids. V lost 4 bases and J lost 0, with 4 bases in between. Looked up from germline, CDR1 is SGHNT and CDR2 is YYREEE (reference sequence). CDR3 nucleotide sequence: TGTGCCAGCAGCACTACGAACACCGGGGAGCTGTTTTTT. Protein product: CASSTTNTGELFF.

The chain recombines TRBV28 with TRBJ1-5; 8 positions agree with TRBD1. The V gene's germline CDR1 is MDHEN and CDR2 SYDVKM. Losses at the gene ends were 3 bases for V and 4 bases for J; bases not matched to a gene: 8. This CDR3 is 16 amino acids long. The CDR3: CASSFGEGQANQPQHF. DNA for the CDR3: TGTGCCAGCAGTTTCGGTGAGGGACAGGCTAATCAGCCCCAGCATTTT.

The table lists this clone with many counts. The chain recombines TRBV7-2 with TRBJ2-1; D is perhaps TRBD2 (5 bases). The CDR3 is made up of 16 amino acids. Germline-derived CDR1 and CDR2 are SGHTA and FQGNSA. V was trimmed by 3 bases and J by 0 bases, leaving 12 bases between them. This chain's CDR3 is CASSFWTQSSYNEQFF. The DNA of the CDR3 is TGTGCCAGCAGCTTTTGGACTCAGAGCTCCTACAATGAGCAGTTCTTC.

The J gene is TRBJ1-3, the V gene TRBV30; 7 bases are shared with TRBD1. The CDR3 is made up of 16 amino acids. V dropped 7 bases and J dropped 0; count of bases not matched to a gene: 12. Looked up from germline, CDR1 is GTSNPN and CDR2 is SVGIG (reference sequence). The CDR3, as DNA: TGTGCCTCCCAATTTACAGGGGCCCCCTCTGGAAACACCATATATTTT. Translation: CASQFTGAPSGNTIYF.

This clone has more than one count but fewer than ten. The chain links TRBV2 to TRBJ2-7, with 7 positions matching TRBD1. Losses at the gene ends were 4 bases for V and 0 bases for J; bases not matched to a gene: 9. The CDR3 extends over 16 amino acids. CDR1 is SNHLY, CDR2 FYNNEI, per germline. The CDR3 nucleotides are TGTGCCAGCAGTGGAAATAGGGGGCCCAGCTCCTACGAGCAGTACTTC. Its protein is CASSGNRGPSSYEQYF.

This clone has a single count. The J gene is TRBJ2-3, the V gene TRBV4-1; 10 bases are shared with TRBD2. Trimming at V came to 0 bases and at J to 3 bases, leaving 9 bases not matched to a gene. The CDR3 length is 18 residues. Germline V gene lookup returns CDR1 MGHRA and CDR2 YSYEKL. CDR3 sequence (DNA): TGCGCCAGCAGCCAAGATAGCGGGAGGAGAATTTCTACAGATACGCAGTATTTT. Protein: CASSQDSGRRISTDTQYF.

The chain employs TRBV10-2 and TRBJ2-3; D is ambiguous. V was shortened by 8 bases and J by 6 bases, with 15 bases between the two germline ends. Germline V gene lookup returns CDR1 WSHSY and CDR2 SAAADI. The CDR3 sequence is 13 residues long. CDR3 in DNA: TGCGCCAGCTCCCCCGGCGGTTGGGATACGCAGTATTTT. This encodes CASSPGGWDTQYF.

The rearrangement uses TRBV24-1 and TRBJ2-1, with 9 positions matching TRBD2. This CDR3 region has 14 residues. Unmatched junction bases numbered 7, after V lost 6 bases and J lost 8 bases. Germline CDR1 reads KGHDR; CDR2 reads SFDVKD. CDR3: CATSRASGTHEQFF. The CDR3 nucleotides are TGTGCCACCAGTCGGGCTAGCGGGACCCATGAGCAGTTCTTC.

The chain couples TRBV7-2 to TRBJ1-1; D unresolved. Looked up from germline, CDR1 is SGHTA and CDR2 is FQGNSA. The V end lost 5 bases, the J end lost 6 bases, and 10 bases lay between the germline ends. CDR3 length: 12 amino acids. The CDR3 DNA follows: TGTGCCAGCAGCCGCCCAGGTCCTGAAGCTTTCTTT. Translated, it gives CASSRPGPEAFF.

V is TRBV5-4 and J is TRBJ2-1; perhaps TRBD1 as D (5 bases). The CDR3 consists of 15 residues. CDR1 is SGHNT, CDR2 YYREEE, per germline (reference sequence). Between the trimmed V and J ends, which lost 4 bases and 12 bases, there was a span of 23 bases. CDR3 sequence (DNA): TGTGCCAGCAGCCCAAGCCTTGGGCAGGGTTGGGTGCAGTTCTTC. It codes for CASSPSLGQGWVQFF.

V is TRBV10-3 and J is TRBJ2-5; 7 nucleotides line up with TRBD2. The CDR3 is made up of 14 amino acids. V dropped 0 bases and J dropped 9; count of bases not matched to a gene: 7. Germline CDR1 is ENHRY and CDR2 is SYGVKD. The CDR3 bases are TGTGCCATCAGTGAGTCTGCGGCGGGAGACGCCCAGTACTTC. Its protein is CAISESAAGDAQYF.

The chain links TRBV15 to TRBJ1-5; D uncertain. With 6 bases removed from V and 6 bases from J, the gap between germline ends came to 12 bases. The CDR3 consists of 13 residues. Germline values: CDR1 LNHNV, CDR2 YYDKDF (reference sequence). CDR3 region: CATSKLRGQPQHF. For the CDR3, the DNA is TGTGCCACCAGTAAACTGCGGGGTCAGCCCCAGCATTTT.

The rearrangement joins TRBV13 to TRBJ2-2; D may be TRBD2 (5 bases). Between the trimmed V and J ends, which lost 3 bases and 5 bases, there was a span of 13 bases. The CDR3 runs 15 residues. The V gene's germline CDR1 is PRHDT and CDR2 FYEKMQ (reference sequence). CDR3 loop: CASSFLFRGTGELFF. The CDR3 DNA follows: TGTGCCAGCAGCTTCCTTTTCCGAGGGACCGGGGAGCTGTTTTTT.

The chain employs TRBV4-3 and TRBJ1-2; 7 bases are a match to TRBD1. The V gene end was trimmed by 0 bases and the J gene end by 3 bases; junction bases not matched to a gene: 7. The CDR3 spans 16 residues. Per germline, CDR1 LGHNA and CDR2 YSLEER. This chain's CDR3 is CASSQDLATGDYGYTF. The CDR3 coding sequence is TGCGCCAGCAGCCAAGATTTGGCCACAGGGGACTATGGCTACACCTTC.